One and the same sample provided the 16 T cell receptor beta chains below, sequenced in a study of blood T cell repertoires in COVID-19. The protocol was immunoSEQ multiplex PCR, while the TCRdb copy is restricted to in-frame clones and leaves out a portion. The sample includes about 170,000 clones, roughly 88% of them seen just once. The sequenced sample was peripheral blood. The origin of the receptors is an older man with COVID-19, enrolled during active disease.

J is TRBJ2-7 and V is TRBV6-1; D is ambiguous. CDR1 MNHNS and CDR2 SASEGT come from the germline V gene. The CDR3 runs to 13 residues. V gave up 2 bases and J gave up 1 base, with 6 bases separating them. The CDR3 protein is CASSETVSYEQYF. The CDR3 DNA is TGTGCCAGCAGTGAAACGGTGTCCTACGAGCAGTACTTC.

The genes are TRBV19 and TRBJ1-5; D perhaps matches TRBD1 (6 bases). Trimming took off 6 bases at V and 7 bases at J, with 13 bases between the two ends. The CDR3 consists of 13 residues. The V gene's germline CDR1 is LNHDA and CDR2 SQIVND (reference sequence). This CDR3 reads CASSDNRDQPQHF. CDR3 bases: TGTGCCAGTAGCGATAACAGGGACCAGCCCCAGCATTTT.

This chain joins TRBV5-1 and TRBJ2-3; D remains unclear. Germline loops: CDR1 SGHRS, CDR2 YFSETQ. V was cut by 4 bases and J by 6 bases, with 15 bases left in between. The CDR3 has 14 amino acids. CDR3 DNA sequence: TGCGCCAGCAGCCCCCGTGTAAACACGGATACGCAGTATTTT. This translates into CASSPRVNTDTQYF.

The chain employs TRBV4-2 and TRBJ1-2; 11 nucleotides agree with TRBD1. With 1 base clipped from V and 8 bases from J, the junction kept 9 bases outside the gene matches. This CDR3 comprises 16 residues. Germline V gene lookup returns CDR1 LGHNA and CDR2 YNFKEQ. The CDR3 loop reads CASSQGPGQGVKGYTF. In nucleotides, the CDR3 is TGTGCCAGCAGCCAAGGGCCGGGACAGGGGGTGAAAGGCTACACCTTC.

The rearrangement uses TRBV6-1 and TRBJ1-1; the D is unclear. This CDR3 is built from 13 residues. The V gene's germline CDR1 is MNHNS and CDR2 SASEGT. V was cut by 1 base and J by 7 bases, with 10 bases left in between. The CDR3 DNA sequence: TGTGCCAGCAGTGAAGTGGGCAGAAATGAAGCTTTCTTT. It is translated as CASSEVGRNEAFF.

The chain couples TRBV2 to TRBJ1-3; TRBD1 matches 8 bases. The germline V gene has CDR1 SNHLY and CDR2 FYNNEI. The CDR3 contains 16 residues. The V gene end was trimmed by 5 bases and the J gene end by 3 bases; junction bases not matched to a gene: 9. In nucleotides, the CDR3 is TGTGCCAGCAGTCTCTCGACAGGGGAAAATGGAAACACCATATATTTT. It specifies CASSLSTGENGNTIYF.

This chain joins TRBV7-2 and TRBJ1-2; 10 nucleotides align to TRBD1. The CDR3 totals 19 residues. Losses at the gene ends were 6 bases for V and 2 bases for J; bases not matched to a gene: 18. Germline lookup yields CDR1 SGHTA and CDR2 FQGNSA. The CDR3: CASRPHYRDRGGGNYGYTF. Written as DNA, the CDR3 is TGTGCCAGCAGACCTCATTACCGGGACAGGGGAGGGGGCAACTATGGCTACACCTTC.

DNA of the CDR3: TGTGCCAGCAGGATAGGCGGCGCGGGGGGAGCTTTCTTT. Translated: CASRIGGAGGAFF. J is TRBJ1-1 and V is TRBV25-1; the D gene is possibly TRBD1 (5 bases). The CDR3 length is 13 residues. Germline assignment: CDR1 MGHDK and CDR2 SYGVNS. Trimming took 6 bases from V and 10 from J, leaving 18 bases between them.

The chain uses TRBV5-1 and TRBJ2-1, with TRBD1 matching over 11 bases. CDR3 length equals 14 residues. Trimming took 5 bases from V and 8 from J; bases not matched to a gene: 6. The germline CDR1 and CDR2 sequences are SGHRS and YFSETQ. CDR3 protein: CASSPWTGGDEQFF. The CDR3 DNA is TGCGCCAGCAGTCCCTGGACAGGGGGCGATGAGCAGTTCTTC.

This clone was recorded a few times. The J gene is TRBJ1-5, the V gene TRBV5-1, with D unresolved. CDR1 and CDR2 (germline): SGHRS, YFSETQ. The CDR3 consists of 15 residues. V dropped 2 bases and J dropped 3 bases, with 12 bases sitting between them. CDR3 protein: CASSLSPGDNQPQHF. The CDR3 DNA reads as TGCGCCAGCAGCTTATCCCCCGGGGACAATCAGCCCCAGCATTTT.

The sample holds one count of this clone. This chain connects TRBV11-3 to TRBJ1-4, with D tentatively TRBD1 (5 bases). The germline V gene has CDR1 SGHNT and CDR2 YENEEA. The CDR3 loop spans 18 amino acids. V shed 5 bases and J shed 8 bases, with 27 bases lying between them. This CDR3 is CASSQGGVGSPGGEKLFF. In nucleotides, the CDR3 is TGTGCCAGCAGCCAGGGAGGGGTTGGGTCGCCCGGAGGGGAAAAACTGTTTTTT.

The V gene is TRBV29-1, the J gene TRBJ2-3, with D unresolved. The CDR3 is 12 amino acids. V was cut by 6 bases and J by 2 bases, with 9 bases left in between. The germline CDR1 and CDR2 sequences are SQVTM and ANQGSEA. CDR3 residues: CSVAPSTDTQYF. DNA of the CDR3: TGCAGCGTGGCCCCGTCCACAGATACGCAGTATTTT.

This sequence joins TRBV6-5 and TRBJ1-4; the match to TRBD1 covers 7 bases. Germline CDR1 is MNHEY and CDR2 is SVGAGI. The V and J ends lost 6 bases and 10 bases, in that order; junction bases with no gene match: 8. The CDR3 length is 13 residues. The CDR3 nucleotides read TGTGCCAGCAGGGGACAGTCAAGGGGAAAACTGTTTTTT. Protein product: CASRGQSRGKLFF.

The gene calls are TRBV12-3 or TRBV12-4 and TRBJ2-3, with TRBD1 identical over 9 bases. This CDR3 comprises 13 residues. V dropped 5 bases and J dropped 6; count of bases not matched to a gene: 3. The CDR3 loop reads CASSIGTGDTQYF. The CDR3 DNA sequence: TGTGCCAGCAGTATAGGGACAGGGGATACGCAGTATTTT.

V is TRBV19 and J is TRBJ1-2, with D possibly matching TRBD1 (6 bases). Germline V lookup: CDR1 LNHDA, CDR2 SQIVND (reference sequence). CDR3 size: 15 residues. Trimming removed 3 bases at V and 3 bases at J, with 14 bases between. The CDR3 loop is CASSIVRGRDYGYTF. The CDR3 DNA reads as TGTGCCAGTAGTATTGTGCGGGGGCGAGACTATGGCTACACCTTC.

The rearrangement joins TRBV5-1 to TRBJ1-3, with D hard to call. Germline-derived CDR1 and CDR2 are SGHRS and YFSETQ. The CDR3 is 13 amino acids. V dropped 3 bases and J dropped 3 bases, with 7 bases sitting between them. The CDR3 bases are TGCGCCAGCAGCTCCGATAGTGGAAACACCATATATTTT. Its translation is CASSSDSGNTIYF.